Below are 14 T cell receptor beta chains sequenced from a single sample in a study of blood T cell repertoires in COVID-19. Repertoires were generated with immunoSEQ multiplex PCR, while TCRdb's copy carries only in-frame clones and drops some. The repertoire consists of some 270,000 clones, with about nine tenths occurring once and the leading ten covering 2% to 2.5%. Sequenced input: peripheral blood. The receptors come from a man in his fifties with acute or convalescent COVID-19.

This clone has a single count. V usage is TRBV19 and J usage is TRBJ1-5, with D perhaps TRBD1 (5 bases). The CDR3 contains 14 residues. The germline V gene has CDR1 LNHDA and CDR2 SQIVND (reference sequence). The V end was cut by 7 bases, the J end by 8 bases, with 18 bases between. This CDR3 is CASTNRGRVEPQHF. The CDR3 nucleotides read TGTGCCAGTACCAATAGGGGCAGGGTGGAGCCCCAGCATTTT. Filled out from reference TRBV19 and TRBJ1-5, the complete variable domain reads DGGITQSPKYLFRKEGQNVTLSCEQNLNHDAMYWYRQDPGQGLRLIYYSQIVNDFQKGDIAEGYSVSREKKESFPLTVTSAQKNPTAFYLCASTNRGRVEPQHFGDGTRLSIL.

V gene TRBV4-1 combines with J gene TRBJ1-3, with D perhaps matching TRBD1 (6 bases). The length of the CDR3 is 16 residues. CDR1 and CDR2 (germline): MGHRA, YSYEKL. V was clipped by 4 bases and J by 2 bases, with 15 bases between them. CDR3 protein: CASSRPGELAGNTIYF. The CDR3 nucleotides read TGCGCCAGCAGCCGACCAGGGGAGTTGGCTGGAAACACCATATATTTT.

The gene calls are TRBV9 and TRBJ1-3; no clear D gene. V lost 0 bases, J lost 6 bases, and 16 bases lay in between. CDR3 length: 16 amino acids. Germline V gene lookup returns CDR1 SGDLS and CDR2 YYNGEE. CDR3 residues: CASSVGWEFPPNTIYF. CDR3 in DNA: TGTGCCAGCAGCGTAGGGTGGGAGTTTCCTCCAAACACCATATATTTT.

As DNA, the CDR3 is TGTGCCAGCCACCCCGGCGGGGTATTGAACACTGAAGCTTTCTTT. Translated, it gives CASHPGGVLNTEAFF. The chain employs TRBV9 and TRBJ1-1; D gene unclear. V gave up 7 bases and J gave up 0 bases, with 16 bases separating them. Germline lookup yields CDR1 SGDLS and CDR2 YYNGEE. CDR3 length: 15 residues.

The CDR3 region is CASSIAIPQGRGANVLTF. Written as DNA, the CDR3 is TGTGCCAGTAGTATAGCTATTCCACAGGGGCGGGGGGCCAACGTCCTGACTTTC. This chain uses TRBV19 with TRBJ2-6; TRBD1 matches at 7 bases. This CDR3 spans 18 amino acids. Looked up from germline, CDR1 is LNHDA and CDR2 is SQIVND (reference sequence). V trimming: 1 base; J trimming: 4 bases; junction bases outside the gene matches: 10.

This rearrangement joins TRBV19 to TRBJ1-5; D uncertain. V lost 6 bases to trimming and J lost 0 bases, with 15 bases between them. The CDR3 contains 16 residues. Germline loops: CDR1 LNHDA, CDR2 SQIVND (reference sequence). CDR3 protein: CASRSRLTYSNQPQHF. In nucleotides, the CDR3 is TGTGCCAGTAGGTCGAGACTGACCTATAGCAATCAGCCCCAGCATTTT.

The chain has TRBV6-5 and TRBJ2-3; tentative D call: TRBD1 (6 bases). The CDR3 totals 13 residues. The germline CDR1 and CDR2 sequences are MNHEY and SVGAGI. V lost 6 bases, J lost 6 bases, and 13 bases lay in between. CDR3 coding DNA: TGTGCCAGCAGGACAGGTGTCCGGGATACGCAGTATTTT. Translation gives CASRTGVRDTQYF.

The chain combines TRBV30 with TRBJ2-5; possible D gene TRBD1, 5 bases. The CDR3 length is 13 residues. V was cut by 5 bases and J by 1 base, with 11 bases left in between. Germline V gene lookup returns CDR1 GTSNPN and CDR2 SVGIG (reference sequence). The CDR3: CAWGWGTQETQYF. In nucleotides, the CDR3 is TGTGCCTGGGGGTGGGGCACCCAAGAGACCCAGTACTTC. Based on the CDR3 plus reference TRBV30 and TRBJ2-5, the full variable domain is SQTIHQWPATLVQPVGSPLSLECTVEGTSNPNLYWYRQAAGRGLQLLFYSVGIGQISSEVPQNLSASRPQDRQFILSSKKLLLSDSGFYLCAWGWGTQETQYFGPGTRLLVL.

The chain has TRBV5-4 and TRBJ1-5; 8 positions agree with TRBD1. The junction had 15 bases not matched to a gene; V was cut back by 4 bases and J by 0 bases. The CDR3 length is 19 residues. Per germline, CDR1 SGHNT and CDR2 YYREEE (reference sequence). DNA for the CDR3: TGTGCCAGCAGCCAAGGGGGATCTCAGGGGGCTTTTAGCAATCAGCCCCAGCATTTT. Translating it yields CASSQGGSQGAFSNQPQHF.

The rearrangement uses TRBV11-2 and TRBJ2-3; no clear D. Germline CDR1 and CDR2: SGHAT and FQNNGV. The ends were cut back, 4 bases at V and 1 base at J, with 6 bases in the middle. CDR3 size: 13 residues. The CDR3 spells CASSSGRTDTQYF. Here the CDR3 DNA reads TGTGCCAGCAGCTCCGGTCGCACAGATACGCAGTATTTT.

The chain carries TRBV29-1 and TRBJ2-1; 16 nucleotides agree with TRBD2. Per germline, CDR1 SQVTM and CDR2 ANQGSEA. This CDR3 comprises 16 residues. V trimming: 1 base; J trimming: 9 bases; junction bases outside the gene matches: 6. The CDR3 protein is CSVEGGTSGGATEQFF. CDR3 bases: TGCAGCGTTGAAGGCGGGACTAGCGGGGGGGCCACTGAGCAGTTCTTC.

The chain links TRBV5-1 to TRBJ2-2; D is unclear. CDR1 is SGHRS and CDR2 is YFSETQ in the germline V gene. This CDR3 is built from 15 residues. Trimming left V 6 bases short and J 0 bases short, with 12 bases between. The CDR3 DNA reads TGCGCCAGCACTCTCGACACGACGAACACCGGGGAGCTGTTTTTT. Translation: CASTLDTTNTGELFF.

The gene calls are TRBV3-1 (or the pseudogene TRBV3-2) and TRBJ1-2, with 7 positions matching TRBD1. The ends lost 2 bases at V and 7 bases at J; junction bases unmatched: 4. CDR3 size: 13 residues. Germline lookup yields CDR1 LGHDT and CDR2 YNNKEL (reference sequence). CDR3 coding DNA: TGTGCCAGCAGCCAAACGGACAGGTCTGGCTACACCTTC. Protein: CASSQTDRSGYTF.

V and J are TRBV3-1 (or the pseudogene TRBV3-2) and TRBJ2-5; 10 nucleotides agree with TRBD2. V lost 1 base, J lost 7 bases, and 9 bases stayed unmatched. Germline assignment: CDR1 LGHDT and CDR2 YNNKEL (reference sequence). The CDR3 has 16 amino acids. This chain's CDR3 is CASSQVPAGGFGTQYF. The CDR3 region has the DNA TGTGCCAGCAGCCAAGTGCCAGCGGGGGGGTTTGGGACCCAGTACTTC.